Below, 19 T cell receptor beta chains from the same sample are listed, as sequenced in a study of regulatory T cells in long-lasting Graves disease. Building the TCR beta libraries relied on iRepertoire HTBI primers, and CDR3 regions underwent Arm-PCR. From the multiplex PCR reads, TCRdb called clonotypes with MiXCR, one entry per CDR3 protein. Among roughly 400,000 distinct CDR3 sequences listed, 20% to 25% were seen once. Documented time point: persistent/refractory GD, antithyroid drugs over 5 years with positive TRAb. Isolated PBMC RNA provided the starting material for the TCR library. This material consisted of peripheral blood mononuclear cells (PBMCs), taken when the disease was refractory, from a patient treated with antithyroid drugs. The origin of the receptors is a female donor with Graves disease.

This clonotype was detected once. Since a much larger clone is just one base distant, this may be a read error. This chain joins TRBV7-2 and TRBJ2-5; tentatively, D is TRBD2 (5 bases). TRBJ2-7 matches the DNA end more closely, so the J call is doubtful. Germline CDR1 SGHTA, CDR2 FQGNSA. This CDR3 is built from 16 residues. This CDR3 reads CASSLIPGSPFYEQYF. The CDR3 nucleotides are TGTGCCAGCAGCTTAATCCCGGGGAGTCCTTTTTACGAGCAGTACTTC.

The table lists this clonotype with a few counts. V is TRBV5-5 and J is TRBJ2-3, with D possibly being TRBD1 or TRBD2 (5 bases each). Germline V gene sequence: CDR1 SGHKS, CDR2 YYEKEE (reference sequence). This CDR3 spans 12 amino acids. The V gene lost 7 bases and the J gene lost 6 bases, with 12 bases spanning the gap. This CDR3 is CASGTGTDTQYF. The CDR3 DNA reads TGTGCCAGCGGGACCGGGACCGATACGCAGTATTTT.

Only a few counts were recorded for this clonotype. The chain has TRBV6-5 and TRBJ2-3; D gene ambiguous. The CDR3 covers 15 residues. V was shortened by 4 bases and J by 0 bases, with 11 bases between the two germline ends. Germline assignment: CDR1 MNHEY and CDR2 SVGAGI. The CDR3 loop is CASSFDGVSTDTQYF. In nucleotides, the CDR3 is TGTGCCAGCAGTTTCGACGGTGTCAGCACAGATACGCAGTATTTT.

This clonotype has a count of ten or more. The chain uses TRBV27 and TRBJ2-7; 12 bases map to TRBD2. CDR1 and CDR2 (germline): MNHEY, SMNVEV (reference sequence). V was clipped by 5 bases and J by 1 base; unmatched bases: 3. The CDR3 consists of 15 residues. CDR3: CASSATSGSSYEQYF. The CDR3 nucleotides read TGTGCCAGCAGTGCGACTAGCGGGAGTTCCTACGAGCAGTACTTC.

The rearrangement links TRBV16 to TRBJ1-6, with D possibly TRBD1 on 6 matching bases. Trimming pared 4 bases from V and 7 bases from J, leaving 14 bases between. Germline loops: CDR1 KGHSY, CDR2 FQNENV. CDR3 length equals 15 residues. The CDR3 here is CASSLSGQGNSPLHF. CDR3 DNA: TGTGCCAGCAGCCTAAGTGGGCAGGGGAATTCACCCCTCCACTTT. Looking up the rest from reference TRBV16 and TRBJ1-6 gives the full variable domain: GEEVAQTPKHLVRGEGQKAKLYCAPIKGHSYVFWYQQVLKNEFKFLISFQNENVFDETGMPKERFSAKCLPNSPCSLEIQATKLEDSAVYFCASSLSGQGNSPLHFGNGTRLTVT.

The rearrangement links TRBV28 to TRBJ2-2, with D tentatively TRBD2 (5 bases). This CDR3 is built from 16 residues. Trimming took off 5 bases at V and 6 bases at J, with 19 bases between the two ends. Per germline, CDR1 MDHEN and CDR2 SYDVKM. For the CDR3, the DNA is TGTGCCAGCAGTCCCCAACCCGGACTCGGCGCCGGGGAGCTGTTTTTT. Translated, it gives CASSPQPGLGAGELFF.

This clonotype was counted only a few times. The rearrangement joins TRBV14 to TRBJ2-1; D gene unclear. The tail of the sequence fits TRBJ2-5 better, so the J call may be wrong. The CDR3 totals 14 residues. Per the germline V gene, CDR1 is SGHDN and CDR2 is FVKESK. The CDR3 spells CASSPRFYRETQYF. The CDR3 nucleotides read TGTGCCAGCAGTCCACGGTTTTATAGGGAGACCCAGTACTTC.

This clonotype was seen only a few times. The chain carries TRBV15 and TRBJ1-2; D might be TRBD1 (6 bases). The V and J ends lost 5 bases and 1 base respectively, with 8 bases between them. CDR1 and CDR2 (germline): LNHNV, YYDKDF (reference sequence). The CDR3 sequence is 13 residues long. CDR3 nucleotides: TGTGCCACCAGCGGGGGGCTTAACTATGGCTACACCTTC. This sequence encodes CATSGGLNYGYTF.

With respect to this clonotype: With a much larger clone just one base away, this may be a read error. The rearrangement uses TRBV12-3 or TRBV12-4 and TRBJ2-5; D not certain. The V end lost 3 bases, the J end lost 4 bases, and 12 bases lay between the germline ends. This CDR3 contains 14 residues. The CDR3 DNA reads as TGTGCCAGCAGTTTTCCACCCGGAATAGAGACCCAGTACTTC. This translates into CASSFPPGIETQYF.

The CDR3, as DNA: TGCGCCAGCAGCCAAGATCTGAGGGACACCTTCGGGGACACCATATATTTT. Protein: CASSQDLRDTFGDTIYF. The rearrangement uses TRBV4-3 and TRBJ1-3, with TRBD1 as a possible D gene (6 bases). Germline V CDR1 and CDR2: LGHNA, YSLEER. The V and J ends lost 0 bases and 8 bases respectively, with 20 bases between them. The CDR3 runs to 17 residues.

This clonotype was seen more than once but under ten times. The V gene is TRBV6-2 or TRBV6-3, the J gene TRBJ1-2; D perhaps matches TRBD1 (5 bases). CDR3 size: 14 residues. V lost 5 bases and J 4 bases, leaving 14 bases between the germline ends. Germline V gives CDR1 MNHEY, CDR2 SVGEGT. The CDR3 sequence is CASSTTGSSYGYTF. In DNA, the CDR3 is TGTGCCAGCAGTACAACAGGATCAAGCTATGGCTACACCTTC.

This clonotype showed up many times. The chain links TRBV6-2 or TRBV6-3 to TRBJ2-5, with a possible D match to TRBD2 (6 bases). V was clipped by 0 bases and J by 5 bases, with 10 bases between them. CDR3 length: 14 residues. CDR1 is MNHEY and CDR2 is SVGEGT in the germline V gene. The CDR3 region is CASSYSTLAETQYF. The CDR3 DNA follows: TGTGCCAGCAGTTACTCGACTCTAGCGGAGACCCAGTACTTC.

This clonotype was recorded many times. V is TRBV14 and J is TRBJ2-5; perhaps TRBD1 as D (5 bases). Germline V gene sequence: CDR1 SGHDN, CDR2 FVKESK. Between the trimmed V and J ends, which lost 5 bases and 1 base, there was a span of 11 bases. The CDR3 sequence is 14 residues long. This CDR3 reads CASSSDRLQETQYF. As DNA, the CDR3 is TGTGCCAGCAGCTCAGACAGACTCCAAGAGACCCAGTACTTC.

The V call is TRBV7-3, the J call TRBJ2-1; TRBD1 agrees at 9 bases. CDR1 and CDR2 from the germline V gene are SGHTA and FQGTGA. There are 17 residues in the CDR3. With V trimmed by 0 bases and J by 5 bases, 8 bases remained unmatched. The CDR3 sequence is CASSLTGTGTRDNEQFF. The CDR3 DNA sequence: TGTGCCAGCAGCTTAACGGGGACAGGGACCAGGGACAATGAGCAGTTCTTC.

This clonotype was detected only a few times. This rearrangement joins TRBV7-9 to TRBJ1-1; D is uncertain. The CDR3 contains 15 residues. V lost 5 bases and J 0 bases, leaving 13 bases between the germline ends. Germline-derived CDR1 and CDR2 are SEHNR and FQNEAQ (reference sequence). The CDR3 nucleotides are TGTGCCAGCAGCCCCGGGTTTCTTATGAACACTGAAGCTTTCTTT. This encodes CASSPGFLMNTEAFF.

This clonotype occurred many times. This chain connects TRBV5-8 to TRBJ1-1; the D is unclear. V was trimmed by 5 bases and J by 1 base, leaving 9 bases between them. This CDR3 has 13 amino acids. From germline, CDR1 is SGHTS and CDR2 YDEGEE. The CDR3 DNA sequence: TGTGCCAGCAGTTTTTACAGGAACACTGAAGCTTTCTTT. Encoded protein: CASSFYRNTEAFF.

Ten or more counts support this clonotype. V and J are TRBV28 and TRBJ2-7; D possibly matches TRBD1 or TRBD2 (6 bases each). The CDR3 extends over 17 amino acids. Germline CDR1 and CDR2: MDHEN and SYDVKM. V lost 6 bases and J 0 bases, leaving 21 bases between the germline ends. This CDR3 is CASSPTRWGASSYEQYF. The CDR3 bases are TGTGCCAGCAGCCCCACCCGATGGGGGGCATCCTCCTACGAGCAGTACTTC.

Many counts were recorded for this clonotype. V usage is TRBV20-1 and J usage is TRBJ1-2; D remains unclear. V gave up 0 bases and J gave up 5 bases, with 7 bases separating them. In germline, CDR1 is DFQATT, CDR2 SNEGSKA (reference sequence). CDR3 length equals 12 residues. Written as DNA, the CDR3 is TGCAGTGCTAGAGAAGGTGGTTATGGCTACACCTTC. Its protein product is CSAREGGYGYTF.

This clonotype was seen only once. This sequence may be a read error, since a much larger clone differs from it by one base. The gene calls are TRBV6-1 and TRBJ1-2; 8 bases map to TRBD1. The germline CDR1 and CDR2 sequences are MNHNS and SASEGT. The CDR3 spans 19 residues. Trimming at V came to 0 bases and at J to 2 bases, leaving 14 bases not matched to a gene. CDR3 sequence reads: CASSEAAGTGLHLNYGYTF. CDR3 nucleotide sequence: TGTGCCAGCAGTGAAGCAGCTGGGACAGGTTTACATCTAAACTATGGCTACACCTTC.